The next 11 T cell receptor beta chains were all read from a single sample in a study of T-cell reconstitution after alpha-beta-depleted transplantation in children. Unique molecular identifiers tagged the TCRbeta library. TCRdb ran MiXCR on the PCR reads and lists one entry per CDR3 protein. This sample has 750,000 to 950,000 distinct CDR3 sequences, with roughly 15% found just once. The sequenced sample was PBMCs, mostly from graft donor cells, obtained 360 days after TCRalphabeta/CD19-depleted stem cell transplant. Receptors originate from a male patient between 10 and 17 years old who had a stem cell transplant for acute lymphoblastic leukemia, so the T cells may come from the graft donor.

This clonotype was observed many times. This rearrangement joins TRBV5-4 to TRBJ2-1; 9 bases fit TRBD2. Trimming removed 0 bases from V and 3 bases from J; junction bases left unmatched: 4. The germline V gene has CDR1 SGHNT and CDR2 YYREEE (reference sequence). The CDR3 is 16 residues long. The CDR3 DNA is TGTGCCAGCAGCTTGGGAACTAGCGGGTACTACAATGAGCAGTTCTTC. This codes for CASSLGTSGYYNEQFF.

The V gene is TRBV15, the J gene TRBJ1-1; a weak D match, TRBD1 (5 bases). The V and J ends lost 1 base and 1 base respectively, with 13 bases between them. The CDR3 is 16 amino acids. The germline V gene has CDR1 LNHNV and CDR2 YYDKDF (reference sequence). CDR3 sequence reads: CATSRGGLGGNTEAFF. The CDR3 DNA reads TGTGCCACCAGCAGAGGGGGCCTGGGGGGGAACACTGAAGCTTTCTTT.

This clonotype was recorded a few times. The CDR3 reads CASSLAISGQGTYEQYF. The CDR3 nucleotides are TGTGCCAGCAGCTTAGCGATTTCAGGACAGGGTACCTACGAGCAGTACTTC. This chain uses TRBV7-9 with TRBJ2-7; 8 bases align to TRBD1. Trimming cost V 0 bases and J 2 bases; bases outside gene matches: 9. CDR1 and CDR2 (germline): SEHNR, FQNEAQ (reference sequence). The CDR3 is 17 amino acids.

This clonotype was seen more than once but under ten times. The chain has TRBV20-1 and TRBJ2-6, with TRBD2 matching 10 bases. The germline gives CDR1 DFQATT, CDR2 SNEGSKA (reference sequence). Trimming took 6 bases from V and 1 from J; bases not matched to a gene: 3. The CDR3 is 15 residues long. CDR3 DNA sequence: TGCAGTGCGGGACTAGCGCCGTCTGGGGCCAACGTCCTGACTTTC. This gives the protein CSAGLAPSGANVLTF.

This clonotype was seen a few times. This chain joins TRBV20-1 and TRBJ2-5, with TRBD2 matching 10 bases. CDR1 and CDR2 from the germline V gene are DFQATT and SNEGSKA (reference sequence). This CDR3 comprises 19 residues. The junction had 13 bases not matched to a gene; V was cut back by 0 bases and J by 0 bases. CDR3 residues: CSARDGDKAGTSDQETQYF. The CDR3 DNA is TGCAGTGCTAGAGATGGGGATAAGGCGGGGACTAGCGACCAAGAGACCCAGTACTTC.

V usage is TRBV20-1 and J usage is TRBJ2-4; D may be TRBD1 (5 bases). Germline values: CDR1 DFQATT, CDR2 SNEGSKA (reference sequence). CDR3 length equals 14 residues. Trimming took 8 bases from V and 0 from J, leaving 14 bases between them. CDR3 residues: CSCLGVLAKNIQYF. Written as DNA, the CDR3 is TGCAGTTGTCTAGGGGTCCTAGCCAAAAACATTCAGTACTTC.

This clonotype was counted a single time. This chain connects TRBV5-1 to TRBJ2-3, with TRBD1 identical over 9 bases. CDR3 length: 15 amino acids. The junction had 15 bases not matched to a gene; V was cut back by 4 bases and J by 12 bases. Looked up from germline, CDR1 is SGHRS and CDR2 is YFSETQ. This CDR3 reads CASSPSLPGQGTQYF. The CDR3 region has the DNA TGCGCCAGCAGCCCTTCCCTCCCGGGACAGGGAACACAGTATTTT.

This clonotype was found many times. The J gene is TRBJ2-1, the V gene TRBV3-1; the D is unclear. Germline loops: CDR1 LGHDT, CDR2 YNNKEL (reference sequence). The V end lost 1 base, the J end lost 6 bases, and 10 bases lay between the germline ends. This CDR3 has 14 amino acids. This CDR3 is CASSQVGLANEQFF. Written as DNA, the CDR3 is TGTGCCAGCAGCCAAGTTGGATTAGCCAATGAGCAGTTCTTC.

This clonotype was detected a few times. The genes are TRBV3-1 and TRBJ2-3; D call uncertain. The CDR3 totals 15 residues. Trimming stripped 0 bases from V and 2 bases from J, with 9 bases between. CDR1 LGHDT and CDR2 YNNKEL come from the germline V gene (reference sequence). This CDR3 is CASSQDEQYTDTQYF. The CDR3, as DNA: TGTGCCAGCAGCCAAGATGAGCAGTACACAGATACGCAGTATTTT.

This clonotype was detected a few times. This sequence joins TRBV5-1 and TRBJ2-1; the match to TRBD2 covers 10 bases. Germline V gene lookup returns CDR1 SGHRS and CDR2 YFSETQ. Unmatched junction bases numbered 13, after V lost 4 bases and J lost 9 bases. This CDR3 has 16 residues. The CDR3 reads CASSQFLAGEPPEQFF. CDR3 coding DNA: TGCGCCAGCAGCCAGTTTCTAGCGGGAGAGCCCCCTGAGCAGTTCTTC.

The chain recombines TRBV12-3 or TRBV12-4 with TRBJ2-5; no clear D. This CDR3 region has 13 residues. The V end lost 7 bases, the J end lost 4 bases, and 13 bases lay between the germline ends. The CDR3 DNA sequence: TGTGCCAGCACCGGGCCCAAAAGAGAGACCCAGTACTTC. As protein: CASTGPKRETQYF.